These 27 T cell receptor beta chains originate from one sample sequenced in a study of shared clonotypes between healthy human individuals. Method: immunoSEQ multiplex PCR; TCRdb's copy keeps in-frame clones and lacks some. In the table there are approximately 510,000 clones, more than 65% of which are singletons. Specimen: PBMCs. These receptors came from a woman aged 40 to 50 in good health. Some clones in this sample may be carry-over from other donors' samples.

This clone was seen once. The rearrangement uses TRBV7-6 and TRBJ1-4; D gene unclear. V lost 4 bases and J 6 bases, leaving 12 bases between the germline ends. The CDR3 covers 14 residues. In germline, CDR1 is SGHVS, CDR2 FNYEAQ. CDR3 amino acids: CASSSGPLDEKLFF. The CDR3 DNA follows: TGTGCCAGCAGCTCCGGCCCCCTTGATGAAAAACTGTTTTTT.

This chain connects TRBV7-8 to TRBJ2-5; 8 nucleotides line up with TRBD2. V was clipped by 3 bases and J by 3 bases; unmatched bases: 6. Germline CDR1 reads SGHVS; CDR2 reads FQNEAQ. The CDR3 loop spans 15 amino acids. As DNA, the CDR3 is TGTGCCAGCAGCTTCCAAGCGGGAGAAGAAGAGACCCAGTACTTC. Protein product: CASSFQAGEEETQYF.

The genes are TRBV7-9 and TRBJ2-5; D not certain. The J call is in doubt because the DNA end fits TRBJ2-7 better. The CDR3 is 14 residues long. Germline V CDR1 and CDR2: SEHNR, FQNEAQ (reference sequence). The DNA of the CDR3 is TGTGCCAGCAGCCCTCCGGGTGTTTCCCCCGAGCAGTACTTC. This sequence encodes CASSPPGVSPEQYF.

The sample holds a few counts of this clone. The V gene is TRBV28, the J gene TRBJ1-1, with TRBD1 matching 7 bases. The CDR3 runs to 13 residues. The germline CDR1 and CDR2 sequences are MDHEN and SYDVKM. Unmatched junction bases numbered 5, after V lost 6 bases and J lost 4 bases. As DNA, the CDR3 is TGTGCCAGCAGGGGGGGACAGTTCACTGAAGCTTTCTTT. The encoded protein is CASRGGQFTEAFF.

The rearrangement uses TRBV28 and TRBJ2-7, with a weak D call TRBD2 (6 bases). Germline V lookup: CDR1 MDHEN, CDR2 SYDVKM. This CDR3 is 13 amino acids long. Trimming left V 3 bases short and J 3 bases short, with 9 bases between. The DNA for the CDR3 is TGTGCCAGCAGTTTTGGGACTCTCTACGAGCAGTACTTC. Amino acids: CASSFGTLYEQYF.

V and J are TRBV28 and TRBJ2-1; TRBD1 matches 9 bases. The CDR3 contains 14 residues. V gave up 7 bases and J gave up 0 bases; unmatched junction bases: 1. Germline CDR1 reads MDHEN; CDR2 reads SYDVKM. The CDR3 DNA is TGTGCCAGCACGGACAGGGGCTCCTACAATGAGCAGTTCTTC. It translates to CASTDRGSYNEQFF.

The chain carries TRBV7-8 and TRBJ2-7, with unresolved D. Trimming pared 5 bases from V and 1 base from J, leaving 12 bases between. CDR3 length equals 14 residues. Germline V lookup: CDR1 SGHVS, CDR2 FQNEAQ. CDR3 DNA sequence: TGTGCCAGCAGCCCAAACATACAGTCCTACGAGCAGTACTTC. Residues: CASSPNIQSYEQYF.

The V and J genes are TRBV9 and TRBJ1-1; D uncertain. Per the germline V gene, CDR1 is SGDLS and CDR2 is YYNGEE. Deletions cut 3 bases from V and 1 base from J, with 13 bases between. The CDR3 consists of 15 residues. The CDR3 nucleotides are TGTGCCAGCAGCGCCAGACCTGACGCGAACACTGAAGCTTTCTTT. Translating gives CASSARPDANTEAFF.

The chain has TRBV5-1 and TRBJ2-2; D may be TRBD1 or TRBD2 (5 bases each). The V end was cut by 2 bases, the J end by 6 bases, with 17 bases between. Germline CDR1 SGHRS, CDR2 YFSETQ. CDR3 length: 16 amino acids. The CDR3: CASSFREPGSAGELFF. For the CDR3, the DNA is TGCGCCAGCAGCTTCAGGGAGCCAGGGAGCGCCGGGGAGCTGTTTTTT.

This clone was seen a single time. The chain has TRBV19 and TRBJ1-1, with D possibly being TRBD1 (6 bases). The CDR3 is 14 residues long. Trimming left V 6 bases short and J 4 bases short, with 15 bases between. Germline lookup yields CDR1 LNHDA and CDR2 SQIVND (reference sequence). In DNA form, the CDR3 reads TGTGCCAGTAGGTCAGGGGCGTTGGGCACTGAAGCTTTCTTT. This translates into CASRSGALGTEAFF.

This clone was detected only once. The V and J genes are TRBV9 and TRBJ1-2; TRBD1 matches 8 bases. Germline V gene lookup returns CDR1 SGDLS and CDR2 YYNGEE. J gave up 5 bases and V 2 bases, and 8 bases lay outside the gene matches. The CDR3 extends over 15 amino acids. Here the CDR3 DNA reads TGTGCCAGCAGCGTCGGCGGGACAGGACTTTATGGCTACACCTTC. Translation: CASSVGGTGLYGYTF.

This CDR3 is CASSLNRGVSPLHF. CDR3 coding DNA: TGTGCCAGCAGCTTGAACAGGGGGGTTTCACCCCTCCACTTT. This chain links TRBV7-2 with TRBJ1-6; 8 bases align to TRBD1. This CDR3 comprises 14 residues. The V gene end was trimmed by 3 bases and the J gene end by 9 bases; junction bases not matched to a gene: 4. Looked up from germline, CDR1 is SGHTA and CDR2 is FQGNSA. The full variable domain, with the rest looked up from reference TRBV7-2 and TRBJ1-6, is GAGVSQSPSNKVTEKGKDVELRCDPISGHTALYWYRQSLGQGLEFLIYFQGNSAPDKSGLPSDRFSAERTGGSVSTLTIQRTQQEDSAVYLCASSLNRGVSPLHFGNGTRLTVT.

The chain couples TRBV7-2 to TRBJ2-7; TRBD2 is a possible D gene (5 bases). Per germline, CDR1 SGHTA and CDR2 FQGNSA. V lost 1 base and J lost 7, with 14 bases in between. This CDR3 spans 14 amino acids. CDR3 sequence: CASSLDGNAGEQYF. CDR3 bases: TGTGCCAGCAGCTTAGATGGCAACGCGGGTGAGCAGTACTTC. The full variable domain, completed using reference TRBV7-2 and TRBJ2-7, is GAGVSQSPSNKVTEKGKDVELRCDPISGHTALYWYRQSLGQGLEFLIYFQGNSAPDKSGLPSDRFSAERTGGSVSTLTIQRTQQEDSAVYLCASSLDGNAGEQYFGPGTRLTVT.

V usage is TRBV7-3 and J usage is TRBJ2-1; D possibly corresponds to TRBD2 (5 bases). Germline V gives CDR1 SGHTA, CDR2 FQGTGA. V gave up 2 bases and J gave up 10 bases, with 12 bases separating them. The CDR3 is made up of 13 amino acids. The CDR3 DNA reads TGTGCCAGCAGCTTAGTTGCAGGAGGCGAGCAGTTCTTC. It yields the protein CASSLVAGGEQFF.

The chain couples TRBV10-2 to TRBJ2-7; tentatively, D is TRBD1 (6 bases). The V gene's germline CDR1 is WSHSY and CDR2 SAAADI. V lost 8 bases and J 0 bases, leaving 14 bases between the germline ends. This CDR3 contains 14 residues. CDR3 protein: CASLPGQSSYEQYF. In DNA, the CDR3 is TGCGCCAGCTTGCCCGGACAGAGCTCCTACGAGCAGTACTTC.

The sample holds a few counts of this clone. This may come from a read error, since a much larger clone is one base off. The sample carries other DNA sequences with the same CDR3. The genes are TRBV2 and TRBJ1-2; D might be TRBD1 (5 bases). V lost 7 bases and J lost 8, with 17 bases in between. Looked up from germline, CDR1 is SNHLY and CDR2 is FYNNEI. This CDR3 contains 13 residues. The CDR3 DNA reads as TGTGCCAGCATCAGCACTGGGGAGGGGGGCTACACCTTC. This sequence encodes CASISTGEGGYTF.

The chain recombines TRBV5-6 with TRBJ1-5, with unresolved D. The CDR3 is made up of 15 amino acids. The V gene lost 5 bases and the J gene lost 3 bases, with 15 bases spanning the gap. The germline gives CDR1 SGHDT, CDR2 YYEEEE. CDR3 nucleotide sequence: TGTGCCAGCAGTTCTGAGGGATATGACAATCAGCCCCAGCATTTT. Translating gives CASSSEGYDNQPQHF.

J is TRBJ1-2 and V is TRBV18, with unresolved D. V dropped 3 bases and J dropped 5 bases, with 10 bases sitting between them. Germline V lookup: CDR1 KGHSH, CDR2 LQKENI. CDR3 length: 13 residues. CDR3 protein: CASSPADRYGYTF. The CDR3 DNA is TGTGCCAGCTCACCGGCGGACCGGTATGGCTACACCTTC.

The chain uses TRBV25-1 and TRBJ2-7; TRBD2 matches 11 bases. Germline values: CDR1 MGHDK, CDR2 SYGVNS. V lost 3 bases and J lost 9; bases outside the gene matches: 10. This CDR3 comprises 15 residues. The CDR3 DNA reads as TGTGCCAGCAGTGATAAACTAGCGGGAGTATCCGGGCAGTACTTC. Translating it yields CASSDKLAGVSGQYF.

This clone was seen a handful of times. The rearrangement joins TRBV19 to TRBJ2-7; 9 bases align to TRBD1. Trimming at V came to 1 base and at J to 7 bases, leaving 11 bases not matched to a gene. The CDR3 covers 16 residues. Germline CDR1 is LNHDA and CDR2 is SQIVND (reference sequence). CDR3 in DNA: TGTGCCAGTAGTATAGGGACAACGGGACAGGGTTGGGAGCAGTACTTC. Protein product: CASSIGTTGQGWEQYF.

The J gene is TRBJ2-7, the V gene TRBV10-3, with D unclear. V lost 11 bases and J lost 2, with 10 bases in between. The germline V gene encodes CDR1 ENHRY and CDR2 SYGVKD. CDR3 length equals 11 residues. CDR3 sequence: CAASETYEQYF. CDR3 nucleotide sequence: TGTGCCGCCAGCGAAACCTACGAGCAGTACTTC.

The genes are TRBV5-1 and TRBJ2-3; 7 positions agree with TRBD1. The CDR3 length is 16 residues. The germline V gene has CDR1 SGHRS and CDR2 YFSETQ. V lost 0 bases and J lost 0; bases outside the gene matches: 4. CDR3 sequence: CASSLVQGFSTDTQYF. CDR3 nucleotide sequence: TGCGCCAGCAGCTTGGTACAGGGGTTTAGCACAGATACGCAGTATTTT.

This rearrangement joins TRBV19 to TRBJ1-1; D is perhaps TRBD1 (5 bases). The germline V gene encodes CDR1 LNHDA and CDR2 SQIVND (reference sequence). CDR3 length equals 18 residues. V was trimmed by 6 bases and J by 5 bases, leaving 28 bases between them. The CDR3 spells CASSTPGGRGGVATEAFF. The DNA for the CDR3 is TGTGCCAGTAGCACTCCGGGCGGTAGGGGCGGCGTGGCAACTGAAGCTTTCTTT.

Points on this clone: It is likely a read error: a sequence one base away is far more abundant. The rearrangement links TRBV6-5 to TRBJ2-7; 9 bases map to TRBD2. V lost 6 bases, J lost 3 bases, and 9 bases stayed unmatched. The CDR3 runs to 15 residues. Germline V gene lookup returns CDR1 MNHEY and CDR2 SVGAGI. The CDR3 DNA follows: TGTGCCAGCAGCTTGGGGCTAGCGGGATTCTACGAGCAGTACTTC. It yields the protein CASSLGLAGFYEQYF.

The V and J genes are TRBV6-1 and TRBJ2-5; D is unclear. The germline gives CDR1 MNHNS, CDR2 SASEGT. V was clipped by 1 base and J by 14 bases, with 11 bases between them. The CDR3 is 11 amino acids. As DNA, the CDR3 is TGTGCCAGCAGTGAAGGCACTACCAAATACTTC. Translated: CASSEGTTKYF.

The chain is built from TRBV7-8 and TRBJ1-1; 7 bases align to TRBD1. Germline V gene lookup returns CDR1 SGHVS and CDR2 FQNEAQ. Losses at the gene ends were 1 base for V and 4 bases for J; bases not matched to a gene: 15. This CDR3 comprises 18 residues. DNA for the CDR3: TGTGCCAGCAGCTTAGAAGAGGGGCGACAGGGTTGGGGCACTGAAGCTTTCTTT. Translating gives CASSLEEGRQGWGTEAFF. Variable domain in full (rest from reference TRBV7-8 and TRBJ1-1): GAGVSQSPRYKVAKRGQDVALRCDPISGHVSLFWYQQALGQGPEFLTYFQNEAQLDKSGLPSDRFFAERPEGSVSTLKIQRTQQEDSAVYLCASSLEEGRQGWGTEAFFGQGTRLTVV.

A single count supports this clone. The chain links TRBV27 to TRBJ2-7, with 8 bases fitting TRBD1. The CDR3 covers 13 residues. With 3 bases clipped from V and 7 bases from J, the junction kept 5 bases outside the gene matches. Germline V lookup: CDR1 MNHEY, CDR2 SMNVEV (reference sequence). CDR3 in DNA: TGTGCCAGCAGTTTGCTGACAGGGGTGGAGCAGTACTTC. Protein: CASSLLTGVEQYF.